Each of the 24 T cell receptor beta chains below was sequenced from the same sample in a study of blood T cell repertoires in COVID-19. TCRdb's table, derived via immunoSEQ multiplex PCR, lists solely in-frame clones and lacks some. Of about 440,000 clones listed, about 92% were seen once; the top ten hold 0.55% to 0.75%. Sequencing was performed on PBMCs or T cells enriched from blood (not recorded which). Receptors were obtained from a man younger than 30 who had recovered from COVID-19.

This clone was seen a single time. This chain uses TRBV7-9 with TRBJ1-6, with D perhaps TRBD1 (5 bases). With 5 bases removed from V and 7 bases from J, the gap between germline ends came to 18 bases. The CDR3 covers 16 residues. Germline CDR1 reads SEHNR; CDR2 reads FQNEAQ (reference sequence). CDR3 bases: TGTGCCAGCAGCCTGGGTCATGGGGGGGACAATTCACCCCTCCACTTT. Amino acids: CASSLGHGGDNSPLHF.

The chain links TRBV20-1 to TRBJ1-5, with 9 nucleotides matching TRBD1. V gave up 3 bases and J gave up 11 bases; unmatched junction bases: 8. The CDR3 is 13 residues long. CDR1 and CDR2 (germline): DFQATT, SNEGSKA (reference sequence). Here the CDR3 reads CSASRGTGTAQHF. CDR3 nucleotides: TGCAGTGCTAGTCGGGGGACAGGGACCGCCCAGCATTTT.

The chain employs TRBV9 and TRBJ1-2, with TRBD1 identical over 8 bases. Germline CDR1 reads SGDLS; CDR2 reads YYNGEE. This CDR3 is 18 amino acids long. Losses at the gene ends were 3 bases for V and 4 bases for J; bases not matched to a gene: 17. The CDR3 protein is CASSDTGRQGAKIYGYTF. In nucleotides, the CDR3 is TGTGCCAGCAGCGATACCGGGAGGCAGGGGGCAAAAATCTATGGCTACACCTTC.

V gene TRBV20-1 combines with J gene TRBJ1-1; no definite D call. With 5 bases removed from V and 11 bases from J, the gap between germline ends came to 15 bases. CDR1 and CDR2 from the germline V gene are DFQATT and SNEGSKA (reference sequence). The CDR3 covers 11 residues. The CDR3 nucleotides are TGCAGTGCTCTTCGGGGTGCCCTGGCTTTCTTT. Translation gives CSALRGALAFF.

J is TRBJ1-1 and V is TRBV30, with D hard to call. CDR1 is GTSNPN, CDR2 SVGIG, per germline (reference sequence). This CDR3 is built from 11 residues. Trimming removed 5 bases at V and 5 bases at J, with 9 bases between. The CDR3 sequence: CAWAGITEAFF. The CDR3, as DNA: TGTGCCTGGGCCGGGATAACTGAAGCTTTCTTT.

The chain links TRBV9 to TRBJ2-1, with 10 bases lining up with TRBD2. The V and J ends lost 0 bases and 0 bases, in that order; junction bases with no gene match: 3. The CDR3 length is 17 residues. Germline V gene lookup returns CDR1 SGDLS and CDR2 YYNGEE. The CDR3 reads CASSVGASGSSYNEQFF. The CDR3 nucleotides are TGTGCCAGCAGCGTAGGGGCTAGCGGGAGCTCCTACAATGAGCAGTTCTTC.

The chain recombines TRBV7-6 with TRBJ1-5; 8 nucleotides line up with TRBD1. The CDR3 runs to 14 residues. The germline CDR1 and CDR2 sequences are SGHVS and FNYEAQ. V was pared by 7 bases and J by 7 bases, with 9 bases of the junction left unmatched. The CDR3 DNA sequence: TGTGCCAGCAACAAGACAGGGGCAGAACAGCCCCAGCATTTT. Translating gives CASNKTGAEQPQHF.

V is TRBV6-5 and J is TRBJ1-1; D ambiguous. Trimming left V 10 bases short and J 1 base short, with 19 bases between. Germline lookup yields CDR1 MNHEY and CDR2 SVGAGI. This CDR3 has 15 amino acids. This CDR3 is CATSRDLVRNTEAFF. The CDR3 DNA follows: TGTGCCACCTCCCGGGATTTGGTCCGGAACACTGAAGCTTTCTTT.

V gene TRBV15 combines with J gene TRBJ2-5; 12 bases match TRBD2. Germline V lookup: CDR1 LNHNV, CDR2 YYDKDF (reference sequence). This CDR3 is built from 17 residues. The V and J ends lost 1 base and 5 bases, in that order; junction bases with no gene match: 8. The CDR3 coding sequence is TGTGCCACCAGCAGAGGGCTAGCGGGGGGGCGTAGGGAGACCCAGTACTTC. This gives the protein CATSRGLAGGRRETQYF.

V usage is TRBV19 and J usage is TRBJ1-5; 8 nucleotides align to TRBD1. V trimming: 4 bases; J trimming: 9 bases; junction bases outside the gene matches: 14. The CDR3 length is 16 residues. Germline CDR1 is LNHDA and CDR2 is SQIVND (reference sequence). The DNA for the CDR3 is TGTGCCAGTAGTAAGGGCCAGGGGGCAATTAGTCGGCCCCAGCATTTT. Its translation: CASSKGQGAISRPQHF.

The V and J genes are TRBV3-1 (or the pseudogene TRBV3-2) and TRBJ2-3; D gene unclear. The CDR3 has 15 amino acids. V shed 0 bases and J shed 2 bases, with 9 bases lying between them. The germline V gene has CDR1 LGHDT and CDR2 YNNKEL (reference sequence). CDR3 DNA: TGTGCCAGCAGCCAAGATCGGTACCCCACAGATACGCAGTATTTT. Protein sequence: CASSQDRYPTDTQYF.

This clone has a handful of counts. The V call is TRBV5-1, the J call TRBJ2-7; TRBD1 matches 7 bases. The junction had 10 bases not matched to a gene; V was cut back by 4 bases and J by 6 bases. CDR1 and CDR2 (germline): SGHRS, YFSETQ. The CDR3 sequence is 14 residues long. CDR3 region: CASSLGTVKGEQYF. DNA for the CDR3: TGCGCCAGCAGCCTAGGGACAGTAAAGGGCGAGCAGTACTTC.

The V call is TRBV27, the J call TRBJ2-3; 9 positions match TRBD2. The V segment lost 3 bases and the J segment 4 bases; nucleotides outside the gene matches: 8. This CDR3 has 16 residues. Germline CDR1 MNHEY, CDR2 SMNVEV (reference sequence). Here the CDR3 reads CASSFLLAGTSDTQYF. The CDR3 DNA is TGTGCCAGCAGTTTTCTTCTAGCGGGAACGTCAGATACGCAGTATTTT.

This sequence joins TRBV7-7 and TRBJ2-2; 9 bases are a match to TRBD1. V lost 2 bases, J lost 2 bases, and 6 bases stayed unmatched. Germline-derived CDR1 and CDR2 are SSHAT and FNYEAQ (reference sequence). CDR3 size: 17 residues. The CDR3 DNA reads as TGTGCCAGCAGCTTATTAGCGACAGGGGGTAACACCGGGGAGCTGTTTTTT. The encoded protein is CASSLLATGGNTGELFF.

CDR3 nucleotide sequence: TGTGCCAGTCGACGTGGGAGCAGGGGGGATGGCTACACCTTC. It codes for CASRRGSRGDGYTF. The chain is built from TRBV19 and TRBJ1-2; 7 bases agree with TRBD1. This CDR3 comprises 14 residues. The junction had 12 bases not matched to a gene; V was cut back by 8 bases and J by 6 bases. Germline loops: CDR1 LNHDA, CDR2 SQIVND (reference sequence).

This chain joins TRBV29-1 and TRBJ1-2, with 7 positions matching TRBD1. The CDR3 loop spans 14 amino acids. Germline V gene data show CDR1 as SQVTM and CDR2 as ANQGSEA. Trimming at V came to 6 bases and at J to 5 bases, leaving 12 bases not matched to a gene. The CDR3: CSVADRDRFYGYTF. CDR3 sequence (DNA): TGCAGCGTGGCGGACCGGGACAGATTTTATGGCTACACCTTC.

CDR3 nucleotides: TGTGCCAGCAGCCCCTGGACAGGTCCGGTGGTTACTGAAGCTTTCTTT. Translation gives CASSPWTGPVVTEAFF. The chain carries TRBV7-9 and TRBJ1-1; 7 bases are a match to TRBD1. This CDR3 has 16 residues. V shed 5 bases and J 5 bases; nucleotides not matched to a gene: 14. Germline V CDR1 and CDR2: SEHNR, FQNEAQ (reference sequence).

The J gene is TRBJ1-1, the V gene TRBV5-1, with 9 bases aligning to TRBD1. This CDR3 is built from 17 residues. The V and J ends lost 4 bases and 1 base, in that order; junction bases with no gene match: 11. The germline gives CDR1 SGHRS, CDR2 YFSETQ. CDR3: CASSPNPDRGRNTEAFF. The DNA for the CDR3 is TGCGCCAGCAGCCCTAACCCGGACAGGGGTAGGAACACTGAAGCTTTCTTT.

This chain connects TRBV9 to TRBJ2-4; 7 bases are a match to TRBD2. V was clipped by 4 bases and J by 6 bases; unmatched bases: 10. The CDR3 runs 15 residues. The germline V gene has CDR1 SGDLS and CDR2 YYNGEE. CDR3 DNA sequence: TGTGCCAGCAGCCCGGAAGGACTAGAGGGAAACATTCAGTACTTC. Encoded protein: CASSPEGLEGNIQYF.

This rearrangement joins TRBV6-5 to TRBJ1-6; maybe TRBD1 (5 bases). CDR1 is MNHEY and CDR2 is SVGAGI in the germline V gene. The V end was cut by 7 bases, the J end by 3 bases, with 10 bases between. The CDR3 is made up of 14 amino acids. This chain's CDR3 is CASTSGDYNSPLHF. CDR3 nucleotides: TGTGCCAGCACCTCGGGGGACTATAATTCACCCCTCCACTTT.

The rearrangement joins TRBV4-1 to TRBJ2-3; D may be TRBD2 (7 bases). The CDR3 is made up of 16 amino acids. Germline CDR1 is MGHRA and CDR2 is YSYEKL. Trimming removed 5 bases from V and 1 base from J, with 16 bases in between. Here the CDR3 reads CASSGVLGGRTDTQYF. CDR3 in DNA: TGCGCCAGCAGCGGAGTTTTGGGGGGGCGCACAGATACGCAGTATTTT.

The gene calls are TRBV5-1 and TRBJ1-4, with D perhaps matching TRBD1 (6 bases). V was cut by 1 base and J by 1 base, with 8 bases left in between. This CDR3 is 15 amino acids long. Germline CDR1 reads SGHRS; CDR2 reads YFSETQ. The CDR3 nucleotides are TGCGCCAGCAGCTTGTCAGGGGTAACTAATGAAAAACTGTTTTTT. Amino acid sequence: CASSLSGVTNEKLFF.

V usage is TRBV6-2 or TRBV6-3 and J usage is TRBJ2-2; TRBD2 matches at 11 bases. V trimming: 5 bases; J trimming: 7 bases; junction bases outside the gene matches: 9. The CDR3 consists of 16 residues. Per germline, CDR1 MNHEY and CDR2 SVGEGT. CDR3 region: CASSATSGSTIGELFF. CDR3 bases: TGTGCCAGCAGTGCCACTAGCGGGAGTACAATCGGGGAGCTGTTTTTT.

The CDR3 bases are TGTGCCAGCAGTCCGGACAGAACGTATGGCTACACCTTC. Protein sequence: CASSPDRTYGYTF. The chain carries TRBV11-3 and TRBJ1-2, with D possibly matching TRBD1 (6 bases). Germline CDR1 reads SGHNT; CDR2 reads YENEEA. V was shortened by 6 bases and J by 5 bases, with 13 bases between the two germline ends. The CDR3 spans 13 residues.